These 21 T cell receptor beta chains were sequenced from one sample in a study of blood T cell repertoires in COVID-19. Here immunoSEQ multiplex PCR was the method, and the copy in TCRdb shows in-frame clones only, minus some. This table holds 250,000 to 300,000 clones, approximately 80% found once. The sample comprised peripheral blood. The receptor source for this set is a woman in her fifties or sixties with active or convalescent COVID-19.

The genes are TRBV7-2 and TRBJ2-3; TRBD2 matches 13 bases. In germline, CDR1 is SGHTA, CDR2 FQGNSA. This CDR3 is 17 amino acids long. V was clipped by 5 bases and J by 8 bases; unmatched bases: 13. CDR3: CASSLGLAGMAGATQYF. In nucleotides, the CDR3 is TGTGCCAGCAGCCTGGGACTAGCGGGGATGGCAGGTGCTACGCAGTATTTT.

The rearrangement uses TRBV19 and TRBJ1-4, with TRBD1 identical over 8 bases. The germline CDR1 and CDR2 sequences are LNHDA and SQIVND (reference sequence). This CDR3 contains 14 residues. The V and J ends lost 5 bases and 10 bases, in that order; junction bases with no gene match: 9. The CDR3 protein is CASSLDRVAAKLFF. Written as DNA, the CDR3 is TGTGCCAGTAGTTTGGACAGGGTGGCTGCAAAACTGTTTTTT.

V gene TRBV7-2 combines with J gene TRBJ1-6; 7 nucleotides match TRBD1. Germline loops: CDR1 SGHTA, CDR2 FQGNSA. The CDR3 spans 14 residues. With 5 bases clipped from V and 8 bases from J, the junction kept 6 bases outside the gene matches. Written as DNA, the CDR3 is TGTGCCAGCAGCCAACAGGGGAAGCATTCACCCCTCCACTTT. The encoded protein is CASSQQGKHSPLHF. Looking up the rest from reference TRBV7-2 and TRBJ1-6 gives the full variable domain: GAGVSQSPSNKVTEKGKDVELRCDPISGHTALYWYRQSLGQGLEFLIYFQGNSAPDKSGLPSDRFSAERTGGSVSTLTIQRTQQEDSAVYLCASSQQGKHSPLHFGNGTRLTVT.

The V call is TRBV7-9, the J call TRBJ1-4; 7 nucleotides align to TRBD1. The ends lost 2 bases at V and 1 base at J; junction bases unmatched: 7. Germline-derived CDR1 and CDR2 are SEHNR and FQNEAQ (reference sequence). This CDR3 is 17 amino acids long. In DNA form, the CDR3 reads TGTGCCAGCAGCTTAAGGGCGCAGGGGGGAACTAATGAAAAACTGTTTTTT. Encoded protein: CASSLRAQGGTNEKLFF. Complete variable domain (other parts from reference TRBV7-9 and TRBJ1-4): DTGVSQNPRHKITKRGQNVTFRCDPISEHNRLYWYRQTLGQGPEFLTYFQNEAQLEKSRLLSDRFSAERPKGSFSTLEIQRTEQGDSAMYLCASSLRAQGGTNEKLFFGSGTQLSVL.

This clone was picked up a small number of times. V usage is TRBV5-4 and J usage is TRBJ2-2, with 9 nucleotides matching TRBD2. The CDR3 contains 17 residues. V gave up 3 bases and J gave up 5 bases; unmatched junction bases: 11. The germline V gene has CDR1 SGHNT and CDR2 YYREEE (reference sequence). CDR3 DNA sequence: TGTGCCAGCAGCTCGCCCCGCGGGAGGGCAGGGACCGGGGAGCTGTTTTTT. It is translated as CASSSPRGRAGTGELFF.

The chain uses TRBV5-1 and TRBJ2-3; TRBD2 aligns across 11 bases. Germline V lookup: CDR1 SGHRS, CDR2 YFSETQ. J lost 6 bases, V lost 4 bases, and 4 bases had no gene match. This CDR3 has 14 residues. The CDR3 reads CASSISGGADTQYF. DNA for the CDR3: TGCGCCAGCAGCATTAGCGGGGGGGCGGATACGCAGTATTTT.

The chain carries TRBV10-3 and TRBJ2-3; maybe TRBD2 (7 bases). The CDR3 consists of 14 residues. V lost 4 bases to trimming and J lost 4 bases, with 12 bases between them. The V gene's germline CDR1 is ENHRY and CDR2 SYGVKD. Here the CDR3 reads CAISGGGGPDTQYF. The CDR3 DNA reads as TGTGCCATCAGTGGGGGGGGCGGACCAGATACGCAGTATTTT.

The chain couples TRBV21-1 to TRBJ2-7; the table's D call TRBD1 went unverified against the DNA. TRBV21-1 is recorded as a pseudogene. CDR3 length: 15 residues. CDR3 DNA sequence: TGTGCCAGCAGCAAAGCCCCGACAGGGGAGAACGAGCAGTACTTC. The encoded protein is CASSKAPTGENEQYF.

The rearrangement links TRBV5-1 to TRBJ2-1, with TRBD1 identical over 10 bases. The CDR3 is made up of 17 amino acids. Trimming cost V 4 bases and J 4 bases; bases outside gene matches: 11. CDR1 and CDR2 (germline): SGHRS, YFSETQ. The CDR3 region has the DNA TGCGCCAGCAGCCCTGAACCCGGGACAGGGGCATACAATGAGCAGTTCTTC. Translated, it gives CASSPEPGTGAYNEQFF.

Written as DNA, the CDR3 is TGTGCCACCAGCAGGCCATTGGGGGGTAGGGGCGAGCAGTACTTC. Its translation is CATSRPLGGRGEQYF. V and J are TRBV15 and TRBJ2-7; D possibly corresponds to TRBD2 (6 bases). The V end was cut by 3 bases, the J end by 6 bases, with 18 bases between. There are 15 residues in the CDR3. Germline V CDR1 and CDR2: LNHNV, YYDKDF (reference sequence). Using reference TRBV15 and TRBJ2-7 for the parts outside the CDR3, the full variable domain is DAMVIQNPRYQVTQFGKPVTLSCSQTLNHNVMYWYQQKSSQAPKLLFHYYDKDFNNEADTPDNFQSRRPNTSFCFLDIRSPGLGDTAMYLCATSRPLGGRGEQYFGPGTRLTVT.

This CDR3 is CATSRDRVPNQPQHF. CDR3 DNA sequence: TGTGCCACCAGCAGAGACCGGGTTCCCAATCAGCCCCAGCATTTT. V and J are TRBV15 and TRBJ1-5; no reliable D call. The V gene's germline CDR1 is LNHNV and CDR2 YYDKDF (reference sequence). This CDR3 is 15 amino acids long. Trimming took off 0 bases at V and 3 bases at J, with 9 bases between the two ends.

The table lists this clone with a few counts. V is TRBV7-9 and J is TRBJ2-7; a weak D match, TRBD1 (6 bases). Between the trimmed V and J ends, which lost 4 bases and 3 bases, there was a span of 10 bases. The CDR3 runs 13 residues. Germline CDR1 SEHNR, CDR2 FQNEAQ (reference sequence). DNA of the CDR3: TGTGCCAGCAGCTCACTGGACAGCTACGAGCAGTACTTC. Translating it yields CASSSLDSYEQYF. Filled out from reference TRBV7-9 and TRBJ2-7, the complete variable domain reads DTGVSQNPRHKITKRGQNVTFRCDPISEHNRLYWYRQTLGQGPEFLTYFQNEAQLEKSRLLSDRFSAERPKGSFSTLEIQRTEQGDSAMYLCASSSLDSYEQYFGPGTRLTVT.

The rearrangement joins TRBV13 to TRBJ2-7, with 15 nucleotides matching TRBD2. There are 15 residues in the CDR3. With V trimmed by 4 bases and J by 4 bases, 2 bases remained unmatched. Germline values: CDR1 PRHDT, CDR2 FYEKMQ (reference sequence). CDR3 sequence: CASSSGTSGGYEQYF. Here the CDR3 DNA reads TGTGCCAGCAGCTCCGGGACTAGCGGGGGGTACGAGCAGTACTTC.

The CDR3 DNA is TGTGCCAGTAACGAGGAGGCGAACACCGGGGAGCTGTTTTTT. It translates to CASNEEANTGELFF. J is TRBJ2-2 and V is TRBV19, with D maybe TRBD2 (5 bases). Trimming cost V 7 bases and J 0 bases, with 9 bases left between them. CDR1 and CDR2 from the germline V gene are LNHDA and SQIVND (reference sequence). This CDR3 spans 14 amino acids.

The gene calls are TRBV12-3 or TRBV12-4 and TRBJ1-1, with D possibly matching TRBD1 (5 bases). V was pared by 6 bases and J by 10 bases, with 12 bases between. The CDR3 consists of 11 residues. CDR3 DNA sequence: TGTGCCAGCAGCTCTCGACAGATAGCTTTCTTT. Translated, it gives CASSSRQIAFF.

The chain employs TRBV4-1 and TRBJ2-5, with TRBD2 matching 8 bases. The V and J ends lost 1 base and 1 base, in that order; junction bases with no gene match: 5. The CDR3 spans 16 residues. CDR1 MGHRA and CDR2 YSYEKL come from the germline V gene. The CDR3 is CASSQVRAGGQETQYF. CDR3 sequence (DNA): TGCGCCAGCAGCCAAGTTCGGGCGGGGGGCCAAGAGACCCAGTACTTC.

The chain carries TRBV4-2 and TRBJ2-7, with a weak D call TRBD1 (6 bases). Looked up from germline, CDR1 is LGHNA and CDR2 is YNFKEQ. This CDR3 is built from 14 residues. The germline V and J ends were trimmed by 4 bases and 1 base, with 11 bases remaining between them. DNA for the CDR3: TGTGCCAGCAGCCGATCAGGGGCGTCCTACGAGCAGTACTTC. Its translation is CASSRSGASYEQYF.

V and J are TRBV7-2 and TRBJ1-5; D not certain. CDR3 length: 14 amino acids. Germline loops: CDR1 SGHTA, CDR2 FQGNSA. Trimming removed 1 base from V and 11 bases from J, with 15 bases in between. CDR3 sequence: CASSLGGRPGSQHF. CDR3 sequence (DNA): TGTGCCAGCAGCTTAGGAGGGCGCCCAGGCTCCCAGCATTTT.

CDR3 residues: CASSTSGFAQPQHF. CDR3 DNA sequence: TGTGCCAGCAGTACGTCAGGGTTCGCTCAGCCCCAGCATTTT. The chain combines TRBV5-5 with TRBJ1-5; D perhaps matches TRBD1 (5 bases). Germline values: CDR1 SGHKS, CDR2 YYEKEE (reference sequence). This CDR3 has 14 residues. Trimming pared 5 bases from V and 6 bases from J, leaving 15 bases between. Using reference TRBV5-5 and TRBJ1-5 for the parts outside the CDR3, the full variable domain is DAGVTQSPTHLIKTRGQQVTLRCSPISGHKSVSWYQQVLGQGPQFIFQYYEKEERGRGNFPDRFSARQFPNYSSELNVNALLLGDSALYLCASSTSGFAQPQHFGDGTRLSIL.

V and J are TRBV19 and TRBJ1-2; maybe TRBD1 (6 bases). Germline assignment: CDR1 LNHDA and CDR2 SQIVND (reference sequence). Trimming removed 3 bases at V and 5 bases at J, with 16 bases between. CDR3 length: 15 amino acids. For the CDR3, the DNA is TGTGCCAGTAGTATCCAAGGGCAGGGGTTGTATGGCTACACCTTC. This encodes CASSIQGQGLYGYTF.

This clone has only a few counts. CDR3 sequence: CASSFTSGTGDEQYF. CDR3 coding DNA: TGTGCCAGCAGTTTCACATCCGGGACAGGAGACGAGCAGTACTTC. The chain uses TRBV6-5 and TRBJ2-7; TRBD1 aligns across 8 bases. Losses at the gene ends were 4 bases for V and 5 bases for J; bases not matched to a gene: 10. The CDR3 sequence is 15 residues long. The germline V gene has CDR1 MNHEY and CDR2 SVGAGI.